This T cell receptor beta chain was identified in a study of blood T cell repertoires in COVID-19. Looking at the study overall: From the United States, Italy and Spain came samples of acute and convalescent COVID-19. T cells, B-cell-depleted T cells, or PBMCs provided the cDNA or gDNA that served as material.

This clone showed up just once. Original handling: Using reference gene primer amplification, nucleated cell counts were estimated. Assay: immunoSEQ multiplex PCR; the TCRdb copy retains only in-frame clones and omits some. The DNA was the basis for D and trimming; V, J and clone size are from that table. Counted here are around 270,000 clones, more than 85% occurring once; the ten biggest clones make up about 4.6%. The receptor's source is a man in his forties with acute or convalescent COVID-19. The specimen sequenced was peripheral blood.

Here the CDR3 DNA reads TGCGCCAGCAGCATATGGACAGGGGGGGCCCTCCACTTT. As protein: CASSIWTGGALHF. J is TRBJ1-6 and V is TRBV5-1, with 10 bases matching TRBD1. CDR1 is SGHRS, CDR2 YFSETQ, per germline. V shed 4 bases and J 14 bases; nucleotides not matched to a gene: 6. The length of the CDR3 is 13 residues.